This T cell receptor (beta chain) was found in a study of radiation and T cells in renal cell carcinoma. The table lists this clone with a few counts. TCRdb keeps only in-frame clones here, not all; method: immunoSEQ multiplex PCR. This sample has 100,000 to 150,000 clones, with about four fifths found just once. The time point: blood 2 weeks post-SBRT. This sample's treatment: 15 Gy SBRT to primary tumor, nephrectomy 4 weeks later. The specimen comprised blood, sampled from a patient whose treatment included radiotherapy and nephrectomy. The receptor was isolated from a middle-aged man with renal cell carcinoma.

CDR3 bases: TGTGCCAGCAGCCCCTGGACCCGCAATGAGCAGTTCTTC. Translation: CASSPWTRNEQFF. This sequence joins TRBV28 and TRBJ2-1; no firm D call. This CDR3 comprises 13 residues. Germline V CDR1 and CDR2: MDHEN, SYDVKM. V gave up 6 bases and J gave up 6 bases, with 12 bases separating them.